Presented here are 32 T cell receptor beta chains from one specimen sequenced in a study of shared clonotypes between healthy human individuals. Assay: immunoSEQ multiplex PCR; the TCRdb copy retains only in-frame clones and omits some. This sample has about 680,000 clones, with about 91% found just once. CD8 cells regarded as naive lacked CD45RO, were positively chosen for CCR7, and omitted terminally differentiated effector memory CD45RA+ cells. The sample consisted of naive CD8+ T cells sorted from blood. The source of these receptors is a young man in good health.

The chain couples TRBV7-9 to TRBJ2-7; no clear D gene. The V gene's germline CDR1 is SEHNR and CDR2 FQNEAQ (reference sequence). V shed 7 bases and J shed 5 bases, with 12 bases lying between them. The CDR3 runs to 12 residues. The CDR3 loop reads CASTQHPHEQYF. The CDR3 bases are TGTGCCAGCACCCAACACCCCCACGAGCAGTACTTC. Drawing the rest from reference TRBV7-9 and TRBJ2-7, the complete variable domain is DTGVSQNPRHKITKRGQNVTFRCDPISEHNRLYWYRQTLGQGPEFLTYFQNEAQLEKSRLLSDRFSAERPKGSFSTLEIQRTEQGDSAMYLCASTQHPHEQYFGPGTRLTVT.

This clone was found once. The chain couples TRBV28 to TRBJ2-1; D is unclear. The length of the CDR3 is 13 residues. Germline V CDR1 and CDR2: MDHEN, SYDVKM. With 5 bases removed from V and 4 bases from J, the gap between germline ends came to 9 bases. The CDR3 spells CASSPPGYNEQFF. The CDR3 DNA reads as TGTGCCAGCAGTCCTCCTGGGTACAATGAGCAGTTCTTC.

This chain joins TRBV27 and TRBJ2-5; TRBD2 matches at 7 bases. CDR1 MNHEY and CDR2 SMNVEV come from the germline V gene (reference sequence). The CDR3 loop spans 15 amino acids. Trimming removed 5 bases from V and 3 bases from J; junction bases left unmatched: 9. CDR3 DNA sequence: TGTGCCAGCAGTCCCCTAGCGGAGAGGGAAGAGACCCAGTACTTC. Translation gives CASSPLAEREETQYF.

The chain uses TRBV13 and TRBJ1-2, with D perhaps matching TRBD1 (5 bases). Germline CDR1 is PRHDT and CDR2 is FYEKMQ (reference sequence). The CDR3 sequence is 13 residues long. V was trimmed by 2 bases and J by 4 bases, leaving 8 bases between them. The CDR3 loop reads CASSLRGLYGYTF. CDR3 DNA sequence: TGTGCCAGCAGCTTACGGGGCCTCTATGGCTACACCTTC.

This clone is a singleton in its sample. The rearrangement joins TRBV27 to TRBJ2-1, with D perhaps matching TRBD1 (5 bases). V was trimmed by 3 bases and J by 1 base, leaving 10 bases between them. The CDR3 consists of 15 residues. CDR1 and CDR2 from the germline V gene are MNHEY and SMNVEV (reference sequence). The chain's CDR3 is CASSFLQESYNEQFF. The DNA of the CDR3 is TGTGCCAGCAGTTTTTTACAGGAATCCTACAATGAGCAGTTCTTC.

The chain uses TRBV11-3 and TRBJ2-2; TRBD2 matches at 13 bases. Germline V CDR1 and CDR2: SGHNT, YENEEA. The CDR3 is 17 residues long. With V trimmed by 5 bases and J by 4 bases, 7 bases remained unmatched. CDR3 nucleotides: TGTGCCAGCAGCAACAGACTAGCGGGAGGAGTCACCGGGGAGCTGTTTTTT. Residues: CASSNRLAGGVTGELFF. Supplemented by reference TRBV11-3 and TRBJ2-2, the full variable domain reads EAGVVQSPRYKIIEKKQPVAFWCNPISGHNTLYWYLQNLGQGPELLIRYENEEAVDDSQLPKDRFSAERLKGVDSTLKIQPAELGDSAVYLCASSNRLAGGVTGELFFGEGSRLTVL.

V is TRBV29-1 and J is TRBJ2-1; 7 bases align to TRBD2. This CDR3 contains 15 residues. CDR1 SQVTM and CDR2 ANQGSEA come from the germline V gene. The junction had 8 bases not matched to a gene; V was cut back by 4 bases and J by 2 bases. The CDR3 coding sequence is TGCAGCGTTGGACCCCTAGCGGCAACCTACAATGAGCAGTTCTTC. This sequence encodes CSVGPLAATYNEQFF.

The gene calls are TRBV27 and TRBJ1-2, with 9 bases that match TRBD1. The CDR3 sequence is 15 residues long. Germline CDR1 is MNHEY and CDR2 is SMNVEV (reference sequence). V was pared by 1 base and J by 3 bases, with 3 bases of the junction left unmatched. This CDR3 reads CASSLLTGGDYGYTF. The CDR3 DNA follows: TGTGCCAGCAGTTTATTGACAGGGGGGGACTATGGCTACACCTTC.

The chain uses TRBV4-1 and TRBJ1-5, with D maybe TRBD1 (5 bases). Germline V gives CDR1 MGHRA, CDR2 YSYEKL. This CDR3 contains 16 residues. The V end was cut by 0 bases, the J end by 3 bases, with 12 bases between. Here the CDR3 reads CASSQEGVIYNQPQHF. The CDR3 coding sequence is TGCGCCAGCAGCCAAGAGGGGGTGATCTACAATCAGCCCCAGCATTTT.

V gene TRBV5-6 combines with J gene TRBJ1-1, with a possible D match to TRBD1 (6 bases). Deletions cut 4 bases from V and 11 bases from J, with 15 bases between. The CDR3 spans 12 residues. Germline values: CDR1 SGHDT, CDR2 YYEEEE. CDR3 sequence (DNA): TGTGCCAGCAGCATCGAGACAGGAAGGGCTTTCTTT. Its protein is CASSIETGRAFF.

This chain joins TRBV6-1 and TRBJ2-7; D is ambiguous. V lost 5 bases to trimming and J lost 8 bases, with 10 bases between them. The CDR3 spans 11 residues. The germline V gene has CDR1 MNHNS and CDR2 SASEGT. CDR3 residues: CASSYLEKQYF. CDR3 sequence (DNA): TGTGCCAGCAGTTACCTGGAGAAGCAGTACTTC.

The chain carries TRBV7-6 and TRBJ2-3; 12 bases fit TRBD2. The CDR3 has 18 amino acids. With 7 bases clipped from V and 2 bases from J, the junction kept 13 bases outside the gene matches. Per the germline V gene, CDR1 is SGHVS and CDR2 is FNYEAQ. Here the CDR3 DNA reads TGTGCCAGCAACCTAGCGGGAGGGCCTAGGCACGCCACAGATACGCAGTATTTT. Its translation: CASNLAGGPRHATDTQYF.

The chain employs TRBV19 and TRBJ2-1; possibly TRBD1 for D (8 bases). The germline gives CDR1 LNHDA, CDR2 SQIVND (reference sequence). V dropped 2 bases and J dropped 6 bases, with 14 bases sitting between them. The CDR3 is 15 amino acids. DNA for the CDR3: TGTGCCAGTAGTATATGGGGGGGACAGGTCAATGAGCAGTTCTTC. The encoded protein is CASSIWGGQVNEQFF.

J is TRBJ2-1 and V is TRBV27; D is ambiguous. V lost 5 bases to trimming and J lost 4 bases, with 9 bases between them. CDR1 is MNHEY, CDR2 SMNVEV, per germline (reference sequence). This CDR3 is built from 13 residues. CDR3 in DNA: TGTGCCAGCAGTGATCCAGGATACAATGAGCAGTTCTTC. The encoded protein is CASSDPGYNEQFF.

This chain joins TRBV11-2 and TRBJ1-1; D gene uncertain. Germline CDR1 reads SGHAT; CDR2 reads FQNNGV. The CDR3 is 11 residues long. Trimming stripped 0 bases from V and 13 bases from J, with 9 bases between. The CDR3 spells CASSLDIEVFF. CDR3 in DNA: TGTGCCAGCAGCTTAGATATTGAGGTTTTCTTT.

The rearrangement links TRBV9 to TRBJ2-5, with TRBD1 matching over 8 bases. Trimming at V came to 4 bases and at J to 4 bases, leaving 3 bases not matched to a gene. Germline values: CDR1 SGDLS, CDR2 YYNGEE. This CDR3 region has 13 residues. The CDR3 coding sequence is TGTGCCAGCAGCCAGGGGGCCCGAGAGACCCAGTACTTC. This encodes CASSQGARETQYF.

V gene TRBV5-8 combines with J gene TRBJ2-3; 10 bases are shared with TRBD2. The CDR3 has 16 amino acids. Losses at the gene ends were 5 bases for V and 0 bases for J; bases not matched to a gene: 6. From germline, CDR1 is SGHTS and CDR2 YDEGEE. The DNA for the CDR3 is TGTGCCAGCAGTACACTAGCGGGGTCTAGCACAGATACGCAGTATTTT. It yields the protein CASSTLAGSSTDTQYF.

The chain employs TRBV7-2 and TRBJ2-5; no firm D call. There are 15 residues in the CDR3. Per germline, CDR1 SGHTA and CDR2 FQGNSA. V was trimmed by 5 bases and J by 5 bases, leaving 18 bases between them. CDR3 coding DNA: TGTGCCAGCAGCCTAAGGCGGTGGGATGAGGAGACCCAGTACTTC. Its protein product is CASSLRRWDEETQYF.

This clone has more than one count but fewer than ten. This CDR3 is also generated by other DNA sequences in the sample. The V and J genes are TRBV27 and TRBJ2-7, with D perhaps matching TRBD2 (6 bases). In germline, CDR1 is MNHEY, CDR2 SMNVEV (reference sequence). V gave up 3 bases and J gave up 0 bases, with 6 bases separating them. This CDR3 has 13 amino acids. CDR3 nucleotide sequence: TGTGCCAGCAGTTTGACTAGCTCCTACGAGCAGTACTTC. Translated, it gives CASSLTSSYEQYF.

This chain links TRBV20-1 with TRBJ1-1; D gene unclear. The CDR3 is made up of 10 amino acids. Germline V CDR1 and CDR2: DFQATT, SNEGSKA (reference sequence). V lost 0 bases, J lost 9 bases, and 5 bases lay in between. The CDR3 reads CSAREGQAFF. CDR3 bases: TGCAGTGCTAGAGAAGGGCAAGCTTTCTTT.

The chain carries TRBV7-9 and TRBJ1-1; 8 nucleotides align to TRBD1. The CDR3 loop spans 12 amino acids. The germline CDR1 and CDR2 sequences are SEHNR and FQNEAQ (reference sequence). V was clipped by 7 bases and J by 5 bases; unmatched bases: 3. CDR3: CASTDRVTEAFF. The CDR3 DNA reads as TGTGCCAGCACGGACAGGGTGACTGAAGCTTTCTTT.

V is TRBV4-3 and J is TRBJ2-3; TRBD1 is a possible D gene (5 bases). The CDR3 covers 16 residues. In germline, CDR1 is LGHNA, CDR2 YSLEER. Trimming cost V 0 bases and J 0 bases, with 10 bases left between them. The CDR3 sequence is CASSQDTGSSTDTQYF. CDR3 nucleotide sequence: TGCGCCAGCAGCCAAGATACAGGTTCGAGCACAGATACGCAGTATTTT.

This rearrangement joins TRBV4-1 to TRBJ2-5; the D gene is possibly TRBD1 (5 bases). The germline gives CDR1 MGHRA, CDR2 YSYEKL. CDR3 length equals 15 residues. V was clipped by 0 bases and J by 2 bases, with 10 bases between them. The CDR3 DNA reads TGCGCCAGCAGCCAAGAAGGGGCAGGACAAGAGACCCAGTACTTC. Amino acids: CASSQEGAGQETQYF.

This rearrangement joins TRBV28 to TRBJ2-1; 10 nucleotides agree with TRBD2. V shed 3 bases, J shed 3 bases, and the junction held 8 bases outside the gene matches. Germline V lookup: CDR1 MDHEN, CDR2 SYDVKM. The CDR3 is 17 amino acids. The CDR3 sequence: CASSFSLAGDVYNEQFF. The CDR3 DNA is TGTGCCAGCAGTTTTTCTCTAGCGGGGGATGTCTACAATGAGCAGTTCTTC.

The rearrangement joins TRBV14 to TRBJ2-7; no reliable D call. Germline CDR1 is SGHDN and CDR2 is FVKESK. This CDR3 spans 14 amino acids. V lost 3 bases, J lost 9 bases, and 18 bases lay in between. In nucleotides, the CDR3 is TGTGCCAGCAGCCACCTAGACACGGGTCAAGCGCAGTACTTC. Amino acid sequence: CASSHLDTGQAQYF.

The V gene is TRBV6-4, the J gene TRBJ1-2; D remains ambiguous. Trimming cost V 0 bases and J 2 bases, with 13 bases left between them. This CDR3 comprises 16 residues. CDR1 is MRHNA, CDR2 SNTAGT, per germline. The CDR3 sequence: CASSDSTMGGNYGYTF. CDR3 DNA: TGTGCCAGCAGTGACTCCACTATGGGCGGCAACTATGGCTACACCTTC.

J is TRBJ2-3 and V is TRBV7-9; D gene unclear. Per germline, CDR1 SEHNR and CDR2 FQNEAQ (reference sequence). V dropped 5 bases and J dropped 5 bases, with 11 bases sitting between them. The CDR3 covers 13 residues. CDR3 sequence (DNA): TGTGCCAGCAGCCTGGGATCCAGAGATACGCAGTATTTT. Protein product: CASSLGSRDTQYF. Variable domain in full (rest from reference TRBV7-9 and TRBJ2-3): DTGVSQNPRHKITKRGQNVTFRCDPISEHNRLYWYRQTLGQGPEFLTYFQNEAQLEKSRLLSDRFSAERPKGSFSTLEIQRTEQGDSAMYLCASSLGSRDTQYFGPGTRLTVL.

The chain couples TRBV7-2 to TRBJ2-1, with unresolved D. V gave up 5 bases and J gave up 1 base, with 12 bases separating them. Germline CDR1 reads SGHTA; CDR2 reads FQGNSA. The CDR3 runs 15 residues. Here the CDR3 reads CASSPWGGSYNEQFF. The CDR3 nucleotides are TGTGCCAGCAGCCCCTGGGGTGGGTCCTACAATGAGCAGTTCTTC.

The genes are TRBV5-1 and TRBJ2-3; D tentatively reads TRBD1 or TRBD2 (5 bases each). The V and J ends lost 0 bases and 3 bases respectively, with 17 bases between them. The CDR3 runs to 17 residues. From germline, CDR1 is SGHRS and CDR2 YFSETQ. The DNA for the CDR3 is TGCGCCAGCAGCTTGGCCCCGGGGCTAGCCGGGACAGATACGCAGTATTTT. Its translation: CASSLAPGLAGTDTQYF.

This chain's CDR3 is CASRDGAGGYEQYF. For the CDR3, the DNA is TGTGCCAGCAGGGACGGGGCCGGAGGCTACGAGCAGTACTTC. This rearrangement joins TRBV9 to TRBJ2-7, with D possibly called TRBD1 or TRBD2 (5 bases each). Deletions cut 5 bases from V and 3 bases from J, with 15 bases between. Germline-derived CDR1 and CDR2 are SGDLS and YYNGEE. This CDR3 is 14 amino acids long.

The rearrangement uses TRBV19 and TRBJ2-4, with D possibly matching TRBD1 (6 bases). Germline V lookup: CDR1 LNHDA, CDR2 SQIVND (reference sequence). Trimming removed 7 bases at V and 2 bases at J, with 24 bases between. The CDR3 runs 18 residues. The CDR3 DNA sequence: TGTGCCAGTACCCCCGTGGCAGGGGATCCACTAACCAAAAACATTCAGTACTTC. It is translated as CASTPVAGDPLTKNIQYF.

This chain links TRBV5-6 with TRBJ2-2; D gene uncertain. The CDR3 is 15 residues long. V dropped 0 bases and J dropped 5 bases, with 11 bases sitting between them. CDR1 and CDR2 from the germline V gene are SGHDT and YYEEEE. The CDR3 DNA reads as TGTGCCAGCAGCTTGGTGGGATTGGGGACCGGGGAGCTGTTTTTT. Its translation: CASSLVGLGTGELFF.